A selection of T cell receptor beta chains follows, all from one sample in a study of blood T cell repertoires in COVID-19. Here immunoSEQ multiplex PCR was the method, and the copy in TCRdb shows in-frame clones only, minus some. The data contain around 250,000 clones, 86% of them singletons. Sequences were obtained from peripheral blood. The receptors here all came from an elderly woman with COVID-19, enrolled during active disease. Each CDR3 is given with its conserved first and last residue. The D gene is left open where the match is weak. Only some rows state a clone size, as once, few, many or a class for expanded clones.

V	size	J	D	CDR3	DNA
TRBV27	-	TRBJ1-2	TRBD1	CASSFSPTGNYGYTF	TGTGCCAGCAGTTTTTCTCCGACAGGGAACTATGGCTACACCTTC
TRBV30	-	TRBJ2-7	TRBD1	CAWSPTGSGYEQYF	TGTGCCTGGAGTCCGACAGGGTCGGGATACGAGCAGTACTTC
TRBV28	-	TRBJ1-4	TRBD1	CASSSPQGQGSEKLFF	TGTGCCAGCAGTTCGCCGCAGGGACAGGGAAGTGAAAAACTGTTTTTT
TRBV6-5	-	TRBJ2-5	TRBD2	CASSSGGETQYF	TGTGCCAGCAGTTCCGGGGGGGAGACCCAGTACTTC
TRBV18	-	TRBJ1-1	-	CASSLSGTKNTEAFF	TGTGCCAGCTCACTCTCCGGGACTAAGAACACTGAAGCTTTCTTT
TRBV29-1	-	TRBJ2-4	TRBD2	CSTGGPDIQYF	TGCAGCACGGGGGGGCCCGACATTCAGTACTTC
TRBV19	once	TRBJ2-3	TRBD2	CASRTLAGGSTRTDTQYF	TGTGCCAGTAGAACTCTAGCGGGGGGTTCCACACGCACAGATACGCAGTATTTT
TRBV19	once	TRBJ1-2	-	CASSSGDTLNYGYTF	TGTGCCAGTAGTTCAGGGGACACCCTGAACTATGGCTACACCTTC
TRBV19	-	TRBJ2-3	-	CATATGRLADTQYF	TGTGCCACCGCCACAGGAAGATTGGCAGATACGCAGTATTTT
TRBV10-3	-	TRBJ1-1	-	CAISLTADTEAFF	TGTGCCATCAGTTTAACCGCAGACACTGAAGCTTTCTTT
TRBV5-1	-	TRBJ1-5	-	CASSLDYSHQPQHF	TGCGCCAGCAGCTTGGATTACAGCCATCAGCCCCAGCATTTT
TRBV5-6	few	TRBJ1-3	TRBD1	CASSLADGQGGYF	TGTGCCAGCAGCTTGGCCGACGGACAGGGAGGGTATTTT
TRBV28	-	TRBJ1-2	-	CASSLWGQGYGYTF	TGTGCCAGCAGTTTATGGGGGCAGGGCTATGGCTACACCTTC
TRBV20-1	-	TRBJ1-2	TRBD1	CSAIQGTGYTF	TGCAGTGCTATACAGGGGACTGGCTACACCTTC
TRBV5-1	-	TRBJ1-6	TRBD1	CASSLGTGDNSPLHF	TGCGCCAGCAGCTTGGGGACAGGGGACAATTCACCCCTCCACTTT
TRBV6-5	-	TRBJ2-2	TRBD2	CASQRGNTGELFF	TGTGCCAGCCAGCGGGGGAACACCGGGGAGCTGTTTTTT
TRBV10-1	-	TRBJ2-1	TRBD2	CASSDSGTSGGNEQFF	TGCGCCAGCAGTGACTCCGGGACTAGCGGGGGTAATGAGCAGTTCTTC
TRBV2	-	TRBJ1-6	-	CASRNVASPLHF	TGTGCCAGCAGAAATGTAGCCTCACCCCTCCACTTT
TRBV7-9	-	TRBJ1-1	TRBD1	CASSLRGQGDKAFF	TGTGCCAGCAGCTTAAGGGGACAGGGGGATAAAGCTTTCTTT
TRBV6-5	-	TRBJ2-1	TRBD2	CASSALRGGANEQFF	TGTGCCAGCTCCGCGTTGCGGGGGGGGGCCAATGAGCAGTTCTTC
TRBV6-5	-	TRBJ2-1	-	CASEIRANLNNEQFF	TGTGCCAGCGAAATCAGGGCCAACTTGAACAATGAGCAGTTCTTC
TRBV2	-	TRBJ1-4	-	CASSPSAGKLFF	TGTGCCAGCAGTCCTAGTGCCGGAAAACTGTTTTTT
TRBV9	-	TRBJ1-1	-	CASSVQDTEAFF	TGTGCCAGCAGCGTGCAGGACACTGAAGCTTTCTTT
TRBV5-4	-	TRBJ2-1	-	CASSLGQGSWIEQFF	TGTGCCAGCAGCTTGGGGCAGGGGTCCTGGATCGAGCAGTTCTTC
TRBV6-1	-	TRBJ1-2	-	CASSEARDSHYGYTF	TGTGCCAGCAGTGAGGCCCGGGACTCACACTATGGCTACACCTTC
TRBV6-5	-	TRBJ1-1	-	CASSADGLSTEAFF	TGTGCCAGCAGCGCAGACGGGTTGAGCACTGAAGCTTTCTTT
TRBV6-5	few	TRBJ1-6	-	CASSLGVDNSPLHF	TGTGCCAGCAGTTTAGGGGTCGATAATTCACCCCTCCACTTT
TRBV2	-	TRBJ1-5	TRBD1	CARGSGGDQPQHF	TGTGCCAGGGGATCAGGGGGCGATCAGCCCCAGCATTTT
TRBV6-2/TRBV6-3	-	TRBJ1-1	TRBD1	CASSSGTGLTEAFF	TGTGCCAGCAGTTCCGGGACAGGGCTCACTGAAGCTTTCTTT
TRBV14	-	TRBJ2-3	TRBD2	CASSQGGGGAGDTQYF	TGTGCCAGCAGCCAAGGAGGCGGGGGGGCAGGAGATACGCAGTATTTT
TRBV7-2	-	TRBJ1-2	TRBD1	CASSFTGGDNGYTF	TGTGCCAGCAGCTTTACAGGGGGCGATAATGGCTACACCTTC
TRBV19	-	TRBJ2-1	-	CASRTSGLINEQFF	TGTGCCAGTAGGACGAGCGGACTCATCAATGAGCAGTTCTTC
TRBV9	-	TRBJ2-1	-	CASSPPRQLGHGEQFF	TGTGCCAGCAGCCCACCCCGACAGTTAGGACACGGTGAGCAGTTCTTC
TRBV28	-	TRBJ2-1	TRBD2	CASSLVPGSGGRHNEQFF	TGTGCCAGCAGTTTAGTCCCTGGTAGCGGGGGCCGACACAATGAGCAGTTCTTC
TRBV9	-	TRBJ2-3	TRBD2	CASSVPDGTSGGASTDTQYF	TGTGCCAGCAGCGTACCGGATGGGACTAGCGGGGGGGCGAGCACAGATACGCAGTATTTT
TRBV30	-	TRBJ2-7	TRBD1	CAWTEGAPYTKSYEQYF	TGTGCCTGGACCGAGGGGGCCCCGTACACGAAATCCTACGAGCAGTACTTC
TRBV28	-	TRBJ1-2	TRBD1	CASSSQQGTGYTF	TGTGCCAGCAGTTCTCAACAGGGGACTGGCTACACCTTC